Listed below are T cell receptor beta chains from one sample, sequenced in a study of blood T cell repertoires in COVID-19. Repertoires were generated with immunoSEQ multiplex PCR, while TCRdb's copy carries only in-frame clones and drops some. This table holds tens of thousands of clones, about nine tenths found once. Sequencing was carried out using peripheral blood. These receptors all come from a woman aged 80 or over with acute or convalescent COVID-19. Each CDR3 is given with its conserved first and last residue. The D gene is left open where the match is weak.

>NA|TRBJ1-2|TRBV29-1
TGCAGCGTTGAGAAGTCAGGGTATGGCTACACCTTC
CSVEKSGYGYTF
>TRBD2|TRBJ2-3|TRBV25-1
TGTGCCAGCAGGGGAGGGGATACGCAGTATTTT
CASRGGDTQYF
>NA|TRBJ1-1|TRBV12-3/TRBV12-4
TGTGCCAGCAGATCCTGGAGAGAAGCTTTCTTT
CASRSWREAFF
>NA|TRBJ2-2|TRBV3-1/TRBV3-2
TGTGCCAGCACCACCCTAAGTAGTGGCGGGGAGCTGTTTTTT
CASTTLSSGGELFF
>NA|TRBJ1-2|TRBV2
TGTGCCAGCAGTGAGGGGCAGCCTTATGGCTACACCTTC
CASSEGQPYGYTF
>NA|TRBJ1-4|TRBV5-5
TGTGCCAGCAGCTTGGATGGGGGCGCGGGTGAAAAACTGTTTTTT
CASSLDGGAGEKLFF
>TRBD2|TRBJ2-7|TRBV10-3
TGTGCCTCTCGGACTAGCGGGGAGCAGTACTTC
CASRTSGEQYF
>NA|TRBJ2-5|TRBV4-2
TGTGCCAGCAGCCAAGAAAGGGGATCGTTCCAAGAGACCCAGTACTTC
CASSQERGSFQETQYF
>TRBD1|TRBJ1-2|TRBV10-3
TGTGCCATCAGTGAGGGACAGGTCTATGGCTACACCTTC
CAISEGQVYGYTF
>NA|TRBJ2-7|TRBV4-1
TGCGCCAGCAGCCGCCAGATTGGGGCGAGCTCCTACGAGCAGTACTTC
CASSRQIGASSYEQYF
>TRBD2|TRBJ2-7|TRBV7-9
TGTGCCAGCAGCAGTCCTAGCGGGGGGACCTACGAGCAGTACTTC
CASSSPSGGTYEQYF
>NA|TRBJ1-5|TRBV27
TGTGCCAGCAGTGACGGGAATCAGCCCCAGCATTTT
CASSDGNQPQHF
>NA|TRBJ1-2|TRBV12-3/TRBV12-4
TGTGCCAGCAGTTTCGGGGAGACCTATGGCTACACCTTC
CASSFGETYGYTF
>TRBD1|TRBJ1-2|TRBV6-2/TRBV6-3
TGTGCCAGCAGTTACACGGACAGGGGTGCCTATGGCTACACCTTC
CASSYTDRGAYGYTF
>TRBD1|TRBJ2-3|TRBV9
TGTGCCAGCAGCTCCAGGACAGGGGAAGGAGGAGATACGCAGTATTTT
CASSSRTGEGGDTQYF
>NA|TRBJ1-6|TRBV27
TGTGCCAGCAGTTGGAGCTCCTATAATTCACCCCTCCACTTT
CASSWSSYNSPLHF
>NA|TRBJ2-3|TRBV14
TGTGCCAGCAGCCAAGATGGCCAAATGAGCGGGTACCAACATACGCAGTATTTT
CASSQDGQMSGYQHTQYF
>NA|TRBJ1-2|TRBV12-3/TRBV12-4
TGTGCCAGCAGCCAACGCCCAGGGAATGGCTACACCTTC
CASSQRPGNGYTF
>NA|TRBJ1-2|TRBV19
TGTGCCAGTAGTTTGTTCCGGGGAGCCTATGGCTACACCTTC
CASSLFRGAYGYTF
>TRBD1|TRBJ2-1|TRBV19
TGTGCCAGTAGTATAGGGCCCGGGTCAGGGGGATACAATGAGCAGTTCTTC
CASSIGPGSGGYNEQFF
>NA|TRBJ1-1|TRBV5-6
TGTGCCAGCAGCCGGAGCGCGGGGAACACTGAAGCTTTCTTT
CASSRSAGNTEAFF
>NA|TRBJ2-3|TRBV6-5
TGTGCCAGCAGCTCGGGACTGAAAAGCACAGATACGCAGTATTTT
CASSSGLKSTDTQYF
>TRBD2|TRBJ2-1|TRBV7-6
TGTGCCAGCAGCTTAGGGACTAGCGGGAGGAGTAATGAGCAGTTCTTC
CASSLGTSGRSNEQFF
>TRBD2|TRBJ2-3|TRBV5-1
TGCGCCAGCAGCGCGGGGAGCGGAGCGGGAGGAAGCACAGATACGCAGTATTTT
CASSAGSGAGGSTDTQYF
>NA|TRBJ2-5|TRBV5-4
TGTGCCAGCAGCTCGAAACGGGATGCCGAGACCCAGTACTTC
CASSSKRDAETQYF
>NA|TRBJ1-5|TRBV27
TGTGCCAGCAGCCCCGGGAGAGCCCAGCATTTT
CASSPGRAQHF
>TRBD1|TRBJ1-1|TRBV4-2
TGTGCCAGCAGCCAAGACGTGGGGACAGGGAGGACTGAAGCTTTCTTT
CASSQDVGTGRTEAFF
>NA|TRBJ1-1|TRBV5-1
TGCGCCAGCAGCTTCGGAGTCGGGGGCACTGAAGCTTTCTTT
CASSFGVGGTEAFF
>TRBD1|TRBJ1-2|TRBV5-1
TGCGCCAGCAGCTTATCGGGACAGGGGGCGCGTGGCTACACCTTC
CASSLSGQGARGYTF